This TCR beta chain was retrieved from a study of Tregs in tolerant kidney transplant recipients. CDR1 and CDR2 from the germline V gene are PRHDT and FYEKMQ (reference sequence). The CDR3 is 11 amino acids. V lost 0 bases, J lost 7 bases, and 2 bases lay in between. Using immunoSEQ multiplex PCR, the repertoire was profiled, and TCRdb retains in-frame clones only, with some absent. Here the sample spans roughly 49,000 clones, about 89% being singletons. The chain recombines TRBV13 with TRBJ2-3; D not certain. The source material was Tregs from blood. The TCR sequence derives from a human donor in good health. The CDR3 nucleotides are TGTGCCAGCAGCTTAGGGAATACGCAGTATTTT. The encoded protein is CASSLGNTQYF.